This T cell receptor beta chain stems from a study of T cells in Graves' hyperthyroidism and ophthalmopathy. The investigators amplified TCR beta CDR3 regions from RNA transcripts. The study used the HTBI primer set for a first-round RT-PCR of the TCR CDR3. TCRdb used MiXCR to reprocess the multiplex PCR reads, holding one entry per CDR3 protein. The data show around 580,000 distinct CDR3 sequences, 46% seen once. Graves' hyperthyroidism without ophthalmopathy progression within 18 months was termed stable. This CDR3 spans 16 amino acids. The V segment lost 4 bases and the J segment 8 bases; nucleotides outside the gene matches: 13. CDR1 and CDR2 from the germline V gene are SGHRS and YFSETQ.

The sample taken for sequencing was peripheral blood or thyroid tissue (not recorded which). V usage is TRBV5-1 and J usage is TRBJ2-3; the match to TRBD2 covers 10 bases. The sequence came from a woman under 30 with Graves' hyperthyroidism. CDR3 in amino acids: CASSVGLAARAVTQYF. In DNA, the CDR3 is TGCGCCAGCAGCGTCGGACTAGCGGCCAGAGCCGTTACGCAGTATTTT. Combining the CDR3 with reference TRBV5-1 and TRBJ2-3 gives the whole variable domain KAGVTQTPRYLIKTRGQQVTLSCSPISGHRSVSWYQQTPGQGLQFLFEYFSETQRNKGNFPGRFSGRQFSNSRSEMNVSTLELGDSALYLCASSVGLAARAVTQYFGPGTRLTVL.